This T cell receptor (beta chain) was captured in a study of shared clonotypes between healthy human individuals. Overall study results and limits: Against clonotypes common to all four donors, non-shared ones had lower generation probabilities. Memory subsets had estimated richness that was generally smaller than that of naive subsets.

Comments on this clone: The antigen is not known.

Sorted-subset replicate PCR reactions contained about 200 ng DNA, corresponding to about 30,000 T cell genomes. Assay: immunoSEQ multiplex PCR; the TCRdb copy retains only in-frame clones and omits some. The table records some 1,900,000 clones, approximately 94% of them present only once. Naive CD8 cells lacked CD45RO and underwent positive selection for CCR7, leaving out terminally differentiated effector memory CD45RA+ cells. The study drew its donors from healthy HIV-negative adults without recent acute infections or vaccinations. Sequencing was done on a sample of naive CD8+ T cells sorted from blood. This receptor was identified in a young man in good health.

CDR3 loop: CASSGTETGANVLTF. The CDR3 region has the DNA TGTGCCAGCAGCGGGACAGAGACTGGGGCCAACGTCCTGACTTTC. V and J are TRBV27 and TRBJ2-6, with 7 bases aligning to TRBD1. The CDR3 covers 15 residues. J lost 2 bases, V lost 6 bases, and 4 bases had no gene match. Germline values: CDR1 MNHEY, CDR2 SMNVEV (reference sequence).